This entry lists 5 T cell receptor beta chains sequenced from one sample in a study of T-cell memory formation after mild COVID-19. TCRdb processed the 5' RACE reads anew with MiXCR; each CDR3 protein has one entry. In the table there are 400,000 to 550,000 distinct CDR3 sequences, roughly 25% of which are singletons. Sequences were obtained from PBMCs or a T cell subset sorted from them (not recorded which). These receptors were collected from an adult woman who had mild COVID-19 (a few samples of this study predate the infection). Cell type and time point are not known.

This clonotype came up a few times. V gene TRBV20-1 combines with J gene TRBJ1-1, with D possibly being TRBD1 (5 bases). The V gene's germline CDR1 is DFQATT and CDR2 SNEGSKA (reference sequence). Between the trimmed V and J ends, which lost 1 base and 0 bases, there was a span of 15 bases. This CDR3 has 16 residues. The DNA for the CDR3 is TGCAGTGCTAGAGTACGGGCTCGAGGGGTGAACACTGAAGCTTTCTTT. Translated: CSARVRARGVNTEAFF.

This clonotype was counted only a few times. The CDR3 protein is CASSSDRTLYNEQFF. The CDR3 region has the DNA TGTGCCAGCAGTTCGGACAGAACCTTGTACAATGAGCAGTTCTTC. The chain is built from TRBV12-3 or TRBV12-4 and TRBJ2-1, with D perhaps TRBD1 (6 bases). The CDR3 runs 15 residues. V dropped 4 bases and J dropped 4 bases, with 14 bases sitting between them.

In this sample, this clonotype turned up a few times. The J gene is TRBJ1-2, the V gene TRBV2, with D hard to call. Germline CDR1 is SNHLY and CDR2 is FYNNEI. This CDR3 comprises 12 residues. V was trimmed by 1 base and J by 8 bases, leaving 8 bases between them. CDR3 amino acids: CASSEGIEGYTF. The CDR3 nucleotides are TGTGCCAGCAGTGAAGGAATCGAGGGCTACACCTTC.

This clonotype was counted a few times. The chain combines TRBV15 with TRBJ1-2; D might be TRBD1 (6 bases). Trimming took 5 bases from V and 8 from J, leaving 15 bases between them. This CDR3 spans 13 amino acids. Germline CDR1 reads LNHNV; CDR2 reads YYDKDF (reference sequence). The CDR3 DNA follows: TGTGCCACCAGCCCGAACTTACAGGGCGGCTACACCTTC. Protein product: CATSPNLQGGYTF.

The V call is TRBV18, the J call TRBJ2-7, with unresolved D. Germline lookup yields CDR1 KGHSH and CDR2 LQKENI. This CDR3 comprises 13 residues. V lost 3 bases, J lost 2 bases, and 8 bases lay in between. The CDR3 is CASSPTPTYEQYF. The CDR3 nucleotides are TGTGCCAGCTCACCTACCCCAACCTACGAGCAGTACTTC.